The 27 T cell receptor beta chains given below trace back to one sample, sequenced in a study of T-cell reconstitution after alpha-beta-depleted transplantation in children. It was with unique molecular identifiers that the TCRbeta library was prepared. TCRdb called the PCR reads again in MiXCR, with one record for every CDR3 protein. The top ten hold 28% of the sample, which has hundreds of thousands of distinct CDR3 sequences, about 11% seen once. Here the sequenced sample was PBMCs, taken before TCRalphabeta/CD19-depleted stem cell transplant. The receptors here all came from a child younger than two with acute myeloid leukemia, due to receive a stem cell transplant.

In this sample, this clonotype turned up many times. The gene calls are TRBV18 and TRBJ2-7, with a weak D call TRBD2 (5 bases). With 8 bases removed from V and 6 bases from J, the gap between germline ends came to 14 bases. The CDR3 has 12 amino acids. CDR1 and CDR2 from the germline V gene are KGHSH and LQKENI. The CDR3 is CASSPPGSEQYF. DNA for the CDR3: TGTGCCAGCAGTCCGCCTGGGAGCGAGCAGTACTTC.

In its sample, this clonotype was seen many times. The CDR3 region is CATGTARAETQYF. The CDR3, as DNA: TGTGCCACTGGGACAGCCCGGGCAGAGACCCAGTACTTC. The V and J genes are TRBV10-3 and TRBJ2-5; TRBD1 matches 7 bases. The V segment lost 10 bases and the J segment 4 bases; nucleotides outside the gene matches: 9. The germline CDR1 and CDR2 sequences are ENHRY and SYGVKD. The CDR3 length is 13 residues.

The chain employs TRBV7-3 and TRBJ1-2; no firm D call. The V and J ends lost 5 bases and 3 bases respectively, with 16 bases between them. Germline CDR1 and CDR2: SGHTA and FQGTGA. The CDR3 is 15 residues long. Here the CDR3 reads CASSPLKGGDYGYTF. CDR3 in DNA: TGTGCCAGCAGCCCACTTAAGGGTGGGGACTATGGCTACACCTTC.

In the case of this clonotype: One junction end does not reproduce the germline sequence, and a read error may be involved. V is TRBV3-1 and J is TRBJ1-5; D unclear. TRBJ2-3 matches the DNA end more closely, so the J call is doubtful. Looked up from germline, CDR1 is LGHDT and CDR2 is YNNKEL (reference sequence). The CDR3 is made up of 14 amino acids. As DNA, the CDR3 is TGTGCCGGCAGCCAAAGGGCCGGCGATCAGCCCCAGTATTTT. Residues: CAGSQRAGDQPQYF.

The V call is TRBV11-2, the J call TRBJ2-1; 12 bases align to TRBD2. The CDR3 runs 15 residues. V was pared by 3 bases and J by 10 bases, with 7 bases of the junction left unmatched. Germline V gene data show CDR1 as SGHAT and CDR2 as FQNNGV. The DNA for the CDR3 is TGTGCCAGCAGCTTCAGGACTAGCGGGACTGGGGAGCAGTTCTTC. This gives the protein CASSFRTSGTGEQFF. The complete variable domain, with remaining parts taken from reference TRBV11-2 and TRBJ2-1, reads EAGVAQSPRYKIIEKRQSVAFWCNPISGHATLYWYQQILGQGPKLLIQFQNNGVVDDSQLPKDRFSAERLKGVDSTLKIQPAKLEDSAVYLCASSFRTSGTGEQFFGPGTRLTVL.

This clonotype was observed at least ten times. This rearrangement joins TRBV20-1 to TRBJ2-2; no clear D. Per the germline V gene, CDR1 is DFQATT and CDR2 is SNEGSKA (reference sequence). V was cut by 3 bases and J by 1 base, with 9 bases left in between. CDR3 length equals 14 residues. CDR3 residues: CSARRFLNTGELFF. The DNA for the CDR3 is TGCAGTGCTAGGAGGTTTTTGAACACCGGGGAGCTGTTTTTT.

This clonotype was detected ten times or more. The rearrangement links TRBV7-2 to TRBJ1-2, with D hard to call. V was cut by 5 bases and J by 4 bases, with 8 bases left in between. The CDR3 loop spans 12 amino acids. Germline V gene data show CDR1 as SGHTA and CDR2 as FQGNSA. DNA for the CDR3: TGTGCCAGCAGCGTCAGCTCCTATGGCTACACCTTC. Its protein product is CASSVSSYGYTF.

This clonotype was counted between two and nine times. The V gene is TRBV18, the J gene TRBJ1-5, with D unresolved. CDR1 is KGHSH and CDR2 is LQKENI in the germline V gene. The CDR3 totals 13 residues. Trimming pared 6 bases from V and 5 bases from J, leaving 11 bases between. In DNA, the CDR3 is TGTGCCAGCTCCTTTCTTGGGGATCAGCCCCAGCATTTT. It encodes CASSFLGDQPQHF.

This clonotype was observed many times. This chain uses TRBV7-2 with TRBJ2-1; 9 bases are a match to TRBD2. In germline, CDR1 is SGHTA, CDR2 FQGNSA. Trimming cost V 5 bases and J 0 bases; bases outside gene matches: 5. The CDR3 has 16 residues. The CDR3 sequence: CASSRYSGSSYNEQFF. DNA for the CDR3: TGTGCCAGCAGCAGGTATAGCGGGAGCTCCTACAATGAGCAGTTCTTC.

Regarding this clonotype: A much larger clone lies a single base off, so this may be a read error. This chain uses TRBV2 with TRBJ2-4; D is perhaps TRBD1 (5 bases). The CDR3 is made up of 15 amino acids. CDR1 SNHLY and CDR2 FYNNEI come from the germline V gene. Trimming removed 1 base at V and 0 bases at J, with 7 bases between. The CDR3 region has the DNA TGTGCCAGCAGTGAAGTGCAGGGAGCCAAAAACATTCAGTACTTC. It codes for CASSEVQGAKNIQYF.

This clonotype was found a few times. DNA of the CDR3: TGTGCCACTACGAGGGGGGTACAAGAGACCCAGTACTTC. This sequence encodes CATTRGVQETQYF. The chain links TRBV15 to TRBJ2-5, with D perhaps being TRBD1 or TRBD2 (6 bases each). Germline CDR1 and CDR2: LNHNV and YYDKDF (reference sequence). The CDR3 has 13 amino acids. The ends were cut back, 9 bases at V and 2 bases at J, with 13 bases in the middle.

This clonotype was seen repeatedly, ten times or more. CDR3 sequence reads: CSVLTGTNYGYTF. The CDR3 DNA reads as TGCAGCGTCTTAACCGGGACAAATTATGGCTACACCTTC. The chain combines TRBV29-1 with TRBJ1-2, with a weak D call TRBD1 (6 bases). CDR3 length: 13 residues. V was trimmed by 6 bases and J by 5 bases, leaving 16 bases between them. CDR1 is SQVTM, CDR2 ANQGSEA, per germline.

This clonotype was seen repeatedly, ten times or more. The gene calls are TRBV5-1 and TRBJ1-2, with TRBD1 matching over 7 bases. The CDR3 length is 15 residues. V shed 4 bases, J shed 2 bases, and the junction held 8 bases outside the gene matches. Germline-derived CDR1 and CDR2 are SGHRS and YFSETQ. The CDR3 region has the DNA TGCGCCAGCAGCCTGGGGTTGGGACAGAACTATGGCTACACCTTC. It codes for CASSLGLGQNYGYTF.

This clonotype was counted at least ten times. This rearrangement joins TRBV10-3 to TRBJ2-2, with 13 bases that match TRBD2. The CDR3 length is 17 residues. Germline V gene lookup returns CDR1 ENHRY and CDR2 SYGVKD. V was pared by 6 bases and J by 5 bases, with 9 bases of the junction left unmatched. The CDR3 protein is CAIRRGTSGAVTGELFF. CDR3 sequence (DNA): TGTGCCATCAGACGAGGGACTAGCGGGGCTGTTACCGGGGAGCTGTTTTTT.

Ten or more counts support this clonotype. The CDR3 bases are TGTGCCAGCACCCCCCACAGCTCTGGGGCCAACGTCCTGACTTTC. It translates to CASTPHSSGANVLTF. The chain joins TRBV28 to TRBJ2-6; no definite D call. The germline V and J ends were trimmed by 7 bases and 0 bases, with 10 bases remaining between them. The CDR3 totals 15 residues. Germline CDR1 MDHEN, CDR2 SYDVKM.

This clonotype was found a few times. A read error may be the cause here, since a much bigger clone is one base away. CDR3 amino acids: CASSAGIYEQYF. The CDR3 nucleotides are TGTGCCAGCAGCGCCGGGATCTACGAGCAGTACTTC. The chain uses TRBV28 and TRBJ2-7; the D gene is possibly TRBD2 (5 bases). Germline-derived CDR1 and CDR2 are MDHEN and SYDVKM. This CDR3 has 12 residues. The V and J ends lost 6 bases and 3 bases respectively, with 9 bases between them.

Many counts were recorded for this clonotype. The chain employs TRBV28 and TRBJ1-2, with TRBD1 matching over 7 bases. Germline V gives CDR1 MDHEN, CDR2 SYDVKM. There are 12 residues in the CDR3. V trimming: 5 bases; J trimming: 8 bases; junction bases outside the gene matches: 5. Here the CDR3 DNA reads TGTGCCAGCAGTCGACAGGGAGAAGGCTACACCTTC. This codes for CASSRQGEGYTF.

There are many counts of this clonotype. V is TRBV9 and J is TRBJ2-7, with 7 bases identical to TRBD1. The CDR3 runs 14 residues. Per germline, CDR1 SGDLS and CDR2 YYNGEE. V lost 0 bases, J lost 2 bases, and 2 bases stayed unmatched. The CDR3 DNA sequence: TGTGCCAGCAGCGTAGGGGACAGCCCCTACGAGCAGTACTTC. The encoded protein is CASSVGDSPYEQYF.

This clonotype was seen many times. The chain links TRBV7-2 to TRBJ2-2; D unresolved. This CDR3 is built from 15 residues. The V end lost 5 bases, the J end lost 3 bases, and 13 bases lay between the germline ends. CDR1 SGHTA and CDR2 FQGNSA come from the germline V gene. The CDR3 is CASSGVDLHTGELFF. The DNA of the CDR3 is TGTGCCAGCAGCGGCGTTGACCTTCACACCGGGGAGCTGTTTTTT.

This clonotype was seen repeatedly, ten times or more. The rearrangement joins TRBV2 to TRBJ2-2; D ambiguous. Trimming removed 7 bases from V and 6 bases from J, with 15 bases in between. In germline, CDR1 is SNHLY, CDR2 FYNNEI. CDR3 length equals 14 residues. CDR3 in DNA: TGTGCCAGCACCCCGGGTTTACCAGCCGGGGAGCTGTTTTTT. As protein: CASTPGLPAGELFF.

This clonotype was picked up many times. This rearrangement joins TRBV18 to TRBJ1-1; 10 positions agree with TRBD1. CDR3 length: 15 residues. Losses at the gene ends were 3 bases for V and 4 bases for J; bases not matched to a gene: 5. The V gene's germline CDR1 is KGHSH and CDR2 LQKENI. CDR3: CASSPGTGAITEAFF. CDR3 DNA: TGTGCCAGCTCACCCGGGACAGGGGCAATCACTGAAGCTTTCTTT.

The J gene is TRBJ2-3, the V gene TRBV4-2; D may be TRBD2 (6 bases). This CDR3 region has 17 residues. Trimming shortened V by 0 bases and J by 1 base, and 14 bases separated the two germline ends. CDR1 and CDR2 (germline): LGHNA, YNFKEQ. The CDR3 loop is CASSQDRGKVGTDTQYF. The CDR3 DNA reads TGTGCCAGCAGCCAAGATCGGGGGAAAGTGGGCACAGATACGCAGTATTTT.

This clonotype came up many times. The rearrangement joins TRBV7-9 to TRBJ1-1, with D possibly matching TRBD1 (5 bases). The CDR3 contains 14 residues. From germline, CDR1 is SEHNR and CDR2 FQNEAQ (reference sequence). V dropped 5 bases and J dropped 6 bases, with 16 bases sitting between them. The CDR3 spells CASSLGVGGAEAFF. The CDR3 bases are TGTGCCAGCAGCCTAGGGGTCGGTGGGGCTGAAGCTTTCTTT.

This clonotype was counted between two and nine times. The gene calls are TRBV3-1 and TRBJ2-3; 9 bases fit TRBD1. The J segment lost 3 bases and the V segment lost 0 bases, leaving 10 bases of the junction unmatched. CDR1 is LGHDT and CDR2 is YNNKEL in the germline V gene (reference sequence). The CDR3 loop spans 18 amino acids. CDR3 sequence reads: CASSQDLIGTGRTDTQYF. In DNA, the CDR3 is TGTGCCAGCAGCCAAGATTTGATAGGGACAGGGAGGACAGATACGCAGTATTTT.

This clonotype was seen ten or more times. CDR3 bases: TGCAGTGCTACCATAGCGGGAGAGAGCACAGATACGCAGTATTTT. This sequence encodes CSATIAGESTDTQYF. This rearrangement joins TRBV20-1 to TRBJ2-3; 9 bases are shared with TRBD2. V was pared by 4 bases and J by 0 bases, with 5 bases of the junction left unmatched. CDR1 is DFQATT and CDR2 is SNEGSKA in the germline V gene (reference sequence). The CDR3 is 15 residues long.

The sample holds a few counts of this clonotype. The chain couples TRBV11-2 to TRBJ2-7; tentatively, D is TRBD2 (5 bases). V shed 7 bases and J shed 6 bases, with 16 bases lying between them. The CDR3 extends over 13 amino acids. Germline V gene data show CDR1 as SGHAT and CDR2 as FQNNGV. The CDR3 nucleotides are TGTGCCAGCACAACGGGAAGTTTGGGCGAGCAGTACTTC. The encoded protein is CASTTGSLGEQYF.

The V call is TRBV4-2, the J call TRBJ2-1; TRBD2 aligns across 9 bases. The germline CDR1 and CDR2 sequences are LGHNA and YNFKEQ. This CDR3 has 16 amino acids. Trimming took 3 bases from V and 1 from J; bases not matched to a gene: 4. CDR3: CASSHSGRQSYNEQFF. Here the CDR3 DNA reads TGTGCCAGCAGCCACAGCGGGAGGCAATCCTACAATGAGCAGTTCTTC.